This T cell receptor beta chain is drawn from a study of response to subunit inactivated influenza vaccine (dated by TCRdb to between 2017 and 2018). Some background on the complete study: Deep quantitative profiling of the T cell receptor repertoire was used in the study to follow responses to a trivalent subunit inactivated influenza vaccine. The paper as a whole reports these results and caveats: It was suggested by the authors that each seasonal influenza vaccination may recruit only a limited number of new T cells.

In the germline V gene (reference sequence), CDR1 corresponds to DFQATT and CDR2 to SNEGSKA. The V end loses 1 base and the J end loses 3 bases, and a stretch of 13 bases separates them. Including the terminal cysteine and phenylalanine, the CDR3 comprises 14 residues. Just the 42-base CDR3 DNA is kept, in frame starting at base 1. Libraries were built with RT-PCR. The sequencer was an Illumina HiSeq 2500. TCRdb itself trimmed the public reads at Q25 with fastp, ran MiXCR and retained productive beta chains. Every distinct CDR3 protein forms one entry, paired with its most common genes and DNA. Here the sample has around 790,000 distinct CDR3 sequences; around 20% occur a single time. The top ten clonotypes cover 9.5% to 13% of the sample. On this clonotype itself: The clone's antigen remains unknown. No qualities accompany the bases; no much larger clone lies one base away.

The chain links TRBV20-1 with TRBJ2-7; the best D guess is TRBD1, with 6 bases matching. The clonotype originates from a man in his forties or fifties who received an inactivated influenza vaccine. Donor details come from another sample of the same person, matched by shared clones. The source was PBMCs from blood, collected less than 6 days after vaccination. The DNA is TGCAGTGCTAGAGGGACAGACCAAAACTACGAGCAGTACTTC. Its coded protein is CSARGTDQNYEQYF.